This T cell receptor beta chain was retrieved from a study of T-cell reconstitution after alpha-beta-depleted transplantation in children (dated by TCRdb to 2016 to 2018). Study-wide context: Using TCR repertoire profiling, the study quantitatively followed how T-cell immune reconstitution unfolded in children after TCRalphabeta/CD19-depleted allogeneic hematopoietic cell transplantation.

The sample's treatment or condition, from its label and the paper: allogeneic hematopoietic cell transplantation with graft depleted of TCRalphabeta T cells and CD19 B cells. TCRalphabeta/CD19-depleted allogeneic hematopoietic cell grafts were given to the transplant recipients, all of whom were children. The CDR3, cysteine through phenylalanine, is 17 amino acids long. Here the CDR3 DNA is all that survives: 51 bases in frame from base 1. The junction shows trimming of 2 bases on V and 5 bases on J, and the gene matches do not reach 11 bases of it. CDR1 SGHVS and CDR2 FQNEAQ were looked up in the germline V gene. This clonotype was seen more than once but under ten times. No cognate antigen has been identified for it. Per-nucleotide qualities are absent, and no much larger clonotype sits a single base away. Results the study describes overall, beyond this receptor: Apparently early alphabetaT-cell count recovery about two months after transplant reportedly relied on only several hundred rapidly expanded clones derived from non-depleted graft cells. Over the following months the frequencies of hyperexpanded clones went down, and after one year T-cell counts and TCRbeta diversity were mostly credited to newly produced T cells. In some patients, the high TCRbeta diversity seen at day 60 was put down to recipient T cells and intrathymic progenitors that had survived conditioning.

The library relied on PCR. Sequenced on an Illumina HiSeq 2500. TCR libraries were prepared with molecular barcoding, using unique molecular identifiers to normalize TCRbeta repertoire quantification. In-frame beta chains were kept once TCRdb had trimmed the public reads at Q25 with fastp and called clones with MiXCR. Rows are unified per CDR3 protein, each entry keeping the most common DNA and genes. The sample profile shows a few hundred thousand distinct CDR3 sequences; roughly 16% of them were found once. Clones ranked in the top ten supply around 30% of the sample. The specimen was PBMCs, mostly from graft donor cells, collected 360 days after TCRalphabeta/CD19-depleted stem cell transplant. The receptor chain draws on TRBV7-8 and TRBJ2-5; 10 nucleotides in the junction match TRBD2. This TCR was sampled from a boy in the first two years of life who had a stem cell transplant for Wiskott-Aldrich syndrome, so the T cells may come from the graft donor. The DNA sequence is TGTGCCAGCAGCTTAATCCCTAGCGGGGGCGGTTTGGAGACCCAGTACTTC. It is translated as CASSLIPSGGGLETQYF. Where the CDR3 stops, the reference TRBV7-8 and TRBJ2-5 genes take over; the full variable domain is GAGVSQSPRYKVAKRGQDVALRCDPISGHVSLFWYQQALGQGPEFLTYFQNEAQLDKSGLPSDRFFAERPEGSVSTLKIQRTQQEDSAVYLCASSLIPSGGGLETQYFGPGTRLLVL.